The next 27 T cell receptor beta chains were all read from a single sample in a study of T cell repertoires in cytomegalovirus infection. These receptors have no known antigen. Each CDR3 protein gets one entry after TCRdb re-called the reads with MiXCR. The sample contains roughly 68,000 distinct CDR3 sequences, 20% to 25% of which appear only once. The specimen was PBMCs, sequenced either directly or after in vitro stimulation (not recorded which). Every receptor here comes from a human donor in good health (CMV status not recorded). Some clones in this sample may be carry-over from other donors' samples.

The V call is TRBV11-2, the J call TRBJ1-1; TRBD1 aligns across 9 bases. Germline lookup yields CDR1 SGHAT and CDR2 FQNNGV. Losses at the gene ends were 3 bases for V and 4 bases for J; bases not matched to a gene: 9. There are 16 residues in the CDR3. The CDR3 bases are TGTGCCAGCAGCTTGAACGGGGGACAGGGCCTCACTGAAGCTTTCTTT. Translating gives CASSLNGGQGLTEAFF. Drawing the rest from reference TRBV11-2 and TRBJ1-1, the complete variable domain is EAGVAQSPRYKIIEKRQSVAFWCNPISGHATLYWYQQILGQGPKLLIQFQNNGVVDDSQLPKDRFSAERLKGVDSTLKIQPAKLEDSAVYLCASSLNGGQGLTEAFFGQGTRLTVV.

The table lists this clonotype with a few counts. V and J are TRBV7-2 and TRBJ2-1, with D perhaps matching TRBD1 or TRBD2 (5 bases each). The germline V and J ends were trimmed by 6 bases and 5 bases, with 14 bases remaining between them. Germline V gene sequence: CDR1 SGHTA, CDR2 FQGNSA. CDR3 size: 14 residues. The CDR3 sequence is CASRIAEGNNEQFF. CDR3 DNA sequence: TGTGCCAGCAGAATAGCTGAGGGGAACAATGAGCAGTTCTTC.

At least ten counts were recorded for this clonotype. The chain has TRBV28 and TRBJ2-5, with a possible D match to TRBD2 (7 bases). Trimming removed 5 bases at V and 5 bases at J, with 12 bases between. CDR3 length: 13 amino acids. Germline V lookup: CDR1 MDHEN, CDR2 SYDVKM. CDR3 region: CASSRGAGETQYF. The CDR3 region has the DNA TGTGCCAGCAGTCGGGGGGCGGGGGAGACCCAGTACTTC.

The chain has TRBV12-3 or TRBV12-4 and TRBJ2-5, with D possibly being TRBD1 (6 bases). V was trimmed by 8 bases and J by 7 bases, leaving 17 bases between them. This CDR3 has 13 residues. CDR3 in amino acids: CASRDTRGGTQYF. CDR3 bases: TGTGCCAGCCGGGACACCCGAGGAGGGACCCAGTACTTC.

A few counts support this clonotype. This sequence joins TRBV29-1 and TRBJ2-5; 7 bases map to TRBD1. Germline CDR1 SQVTM, CDR2 ANQGSEA. The length of the CDR3 is 13 residues. With 2 bases clipped from V and 4 bases from J, the junction kept 4 bases outside the gene matches. In DNA, the CDR3 is TGCAGCGTTGAACAGGGGGAGCGAGAGACCCAGTACTTC. It yields the protein CSVEQGERETQYF.

This clonotype was seen more than once but under ten times. The chain employs TRBV27 and TRBJ2-1; 11 bases match TRBD2. The CDR3 runs 21 residues. Trimming removed 6 bases from V and 0 bases from J; junction bases left unmatched: 19. Germline-derived CDR1 and CDR2 are MNHEY and SMNVEV (reference sequence). CDR3 loop: CASRAQVPGLADFSSYNEQFF. CDR3 sequence (DNA): TGTGCCAGCAGAGCCCAGGTGCCGGGACTAGCGGATTTTAGCTCCTACAATGAGCAGTTCTTC.

This clonotype was detected ten times or more. The chain employs TRBV7-9 and TRBJ2-3; 11 bases are shared with TRBD2. Germline V lookup: CDR1 SEHNR, CDR2 FQNEAQ (reference sequence). The CDR3 runs 16 residues. With 5 bases clipped from V and 0 bases from J, the junction kept 4 bases outside the gene matches. The CDR3 DNA reads as TGTGCCAGCAGCCCGAGGACTAGCGGGAGCACAGATACGCAGTATTTT. This sequence encodes CASSPRTSGSTDTQYF.

The rearrangement joins TRBV6-5 to TRBJ1-3; D remains ambiguous. The germline V and J ends were trimmed by 6 bases and 0 bases, with 12 bases remaining between them. The CDR3 has 15 amino acids. The V gene's germline CDR1 is MNHEY and CDR2 SVGAGI. CDR3 protein: CASRNDGISGNTIYF. The CDR3 region has the DNA TGTGCCAGCAGAAATGACGGGATCTCTGGAAACACCATATATTTT.

This clonotype was seen more than once but under ten times. This chain links TRBV4-3 with TRBJ2-3; no definite D call. The CDR3 runs to 13 residues. Per germline, CDR1 LGHNA and CDR2 YSLEER. V was clipped by 0 bases and J by 4 bases, with 5 bases between them. The CDR3 sequence is CASSQETADTQYF. The CDR3 DNA is TGCGCCAGCAGCCAAGAGACCGCAGATACGCAGTATTTT.

This clonotype has ten or more counts. This chain connects TRBV7-2 to TRBJ2-1, with 7 bases aligning to TRBD1. CDR1 SGHTA and CDR2 FQGNSA come from the germline V gene. The CDR3 covers 14 residues. Trimming took 1 base from V and 6 from J; bases not matched to a gene: 3. The CDR3 nucleotides are TGTGCCAGCAGCTTAGTTGCAGGGGGCAATGAGCAGTTCTTC. Its protein is CASSLVAGGNEQFF.

This clonotype was detected many times. This chain joins TRBV7-6 and TRBJ1-3; 9 bases agree with TRBD1. V shed 4 bases and J 2 bases; nucleotides not matched to a gene: 21. This CDR3 has 21 amino acids. Germline V gene lookup returns CDR1 SGHVS and CDR2 FNYEAQ. CDR3 bases: TGTGCCAGCAGCTCCACTCTACAGGGGGCCTGGTTCAGTGGGACTGGAAACACCATATATTTT. This sequence encodes CASSSTLQGAWFSGTGNTIYF.

This clonotype has more than one count but fewer than ten. The rearrangement joins TRBV6-1 to TRBJ1-5; 9 nucleotides agree with TRBD1. There are 16 residues in the CDR3. Per the germline V gene, CDR1 is MNHNS and CDR2 is SASEGT. V gave up 5 bases and J gave up 6 bases; unmatched junction bases: 11. The CDR3 nucleotides are TGTGCCAGCAGTTCCGGGACAGGGACGTCGGGTCAGCCCCAGCATTTT. It is translated as CASSSGTGTSGQPQHF.

The rearrangement uses TRBV15 and TRBJ2-7; D is uncertain. The CDR3 sequence is 14 residues long. Per germline, CDR1 LNHNV and CDR2 YYDKDF (reference sequence). The germline V and J ends were trimmed by 0 bases and 1 base, with 7 bases remaining between them. The CDR3 spells CATSREGVSYEQYF. DNA for the CDR3: TGTGCCACCAGCAGAGAAGGTGTATCCTACGAGCAGTACTTC. Complete variable domain (other parts from reference TRBV15 and TRBJ2-7): DAMVIQNPRYQVTQFGKPVTLSCSQTLNHNVMYWYQQKSSQAPKLLFHYYDKDFNNEADTPDNFQSRRPNTSFCFLDIRSPGLGDTAMYLCATSREGVSYEQYFGPGTRLTVT.

This clonotype has at least ten counts. The rearrangement links TRBV7-2 to TRBJ2-7; 8 positions match TRBD2. V lost 5 bases, J lost 2 bases, and 5 bases stayed unmatched. Germline lookup yields CDR1 SGHTA and CDR2 FQGNSA. The CDR3 length is 14 residues. The CDR3 here is CASSNSGNPYEQYV. The CDR3 region has the DNA TGTGCCAGCAGCAATAGCGGGAATCCCTACGAGCAGTACGTC.

The rearrangement links TRBV7-2 to TRBJ2-3, with D perhaps assigned TRBD1 or TRBD2 (5 bases each). The V and J ends lost 4 bases and 1 base respectively, with 9 bases between them. Germline loops: CDR1 SGHTA, CDR2 FQGNSA. CDR3 length: 14 residues. CDR3 protein: CASSYGTRTDTQYF. The DNA for the CDR3 is TGTGCCAGCAGCTACGGGACCCGCACAGATACGCAGTATTTT.

Many counts were recorded for this clonotype. V gene TRBV7-6 combines with J gene TRBJ1-5; D is unresolved. CDR1 SGHVS and CDR2 FNYEAQ come from the germline V gene. V shed 2 bases and J shed 0 bases, with 14 bases lying between them. The CDR3 extends over 17 amino acids. The CDR3 here is CASSLRPALNSNQPQHF. The CDR3, as DNA: TGTGCCAGCAGCTTAAGGCCAGCCCTTAATAGCAATCAGCCCCAGCATTTT.

The CDR3 here is CASSAGGGSNQPQHF. CDR3 coding DNA: TGTGCCAGCAGCGCGGGAGGGGGGAGCAATCAGCCCCAGCATTTT. The rearrangement links TRBV7-2 to TRBJ1-5; tentative D call: TRBD1 (6 bases). This CDR3 comprises 15 residues. Germline V CDR1 and CDR2: SGHTA, FQGNSA. V gave up 5 bases and J gave up 1 base, with 12 bases separating them. Together with reference TRBV7-2 and TRBJ1-5, the CDR3 gives the full variable domain: GAGVSQSPSNKVTEKGKDVELRCDPISGHTALYWYRQSLGQGLEFLIYFQGNSAPDKSGLPSDRFSAERTGGSVSTLTIQRTQQEDSAVYLCASSAGGGSNQPQHFGDGTRLSIL.

This clonotype has more than one count but fewer than ten. The chain employs TRBV12-3 or TRBV12-4 and TRBJ1-2, with no clear D. CDR3 size: 14 residues. Between the trimmed V and J ends, which lost 3 bases and 4 bases, there was a span of 12 bases. The CDR3 loop is CASSFGGLVYGYTF. CDR3 in DNA: TGTGCCAGCAGTTTCGGTGGGCTGGTCTATGGCTACACCTTC.

The V call is TRBV7-2, the J call TRBJ2-5; 11 positions match TRBD1. Germline CDR1 is SGHTA and CDR2 is FQGNSA. J gave up 5 bases and V 2 bases, and 7 bases lay outside the gene matches. The CDR3 extends over 16 amino acids. DNA for the CDR3: TGTGCCAGCAGCTTAACCGGGACAGGGGGGGGGGAGACCCAGTACTTC. Protein: CASSLTGTGGGETQYF.

The chain joins TRBV7-9 to TRBJ2-1; D could derive from TRBD1 or TRBD2 (5 bases each). Germline assignment: CDR1 SEHNR and CDR2 FQNEAQ (reference sequence). Trimming removed 5 bases at V and 9 bases at J, with 20 bases between. CDR3 size: 15 residues. CDR3 sequence: CASSHGGTRGPEQFF. The CDR3 DNA reads as TGTGCCAGCAGCCATGGGGGAACTAGGGGACCTGAGCAGTTCTTC.

The chain has TRBV12-3 or TRBV12-4 and TRBJ2-7; D is unclear. The CDR3 is 11 amino acids. In DNA form, the CDR3 reads TGTGCCAACAGTTTACAATACGAGCAGTACGTC. Amino acids: CANSLQYEQYV.

The CDR3 spells CASAGSGQETQYF. The CDR3 nucleotides read TGTGCCAGCGCCGGTAGCGGCCAAGAGACCCAGTACTTC. The genes are TRBV6-2 or TRBV6-3 and TRBJ2-5; D is possibly TRBD2 (6 bases). The CDR3 has 13 residues. Trimming left V 8 bases short and J 1 base short, with 11 bases between. Germline-derived CDR1 and CDR2 are MNHEY and SVGEGT.

V and J are TRBV14 and TRBJ2-7; D call uncertain. Germline CDR1 is SGHDN and CDR2 is FVKESK. V was clipped by 1 base and J by 0 bases, with 4 bases between them. The CDR3 extends over 13 amino acids. The CDR3 DNA follows: TGTGCCAGCAGCCAAGGGAACTCCTACGAGCAGTACGTC. Translation gives CASSQGNSYEQYV.

Many counts were recorded for this clonotype. J is TRBJ2-5 and V is TRBV7-7; 9 positions match TRBD1. The length of the CDR3 is 15 residues. Germline assignment: CDR1 SSHAT and CDR2 FNYEAQ (reference sequence). V shed 5 bases, J shed 4 bases, and the junction held 8 bases outside the gene matches. The CDR3 bases are TGTGCCAGCAGCCCGGGACAGGGAGGGACAGAGACCCAGTACTTC. It translates to CASSPGQGGTETQYF.

V gene TRBV9 combines with J gene TRBJ1-6; maybe TRBD1 (6 bases). V lost 3 bases, J lost 9 bases, and 16 bases lay in between. CDR1 and CDR2 (germline): SGDLS, YYNGEE. CDR3 size: 15 residues. CDR3 amino acids: CASSGDTGLTSPLHF. The DNA of the CDR3 is TGTGCCAGCAGCGGGGATACAGGGCTCACTTCACCCCTCCACTTT.

The rearrangement uses TRBV6-6 and TRBJ2-1; the D is unclear. This CDR3 spans 14 amino acids. Trimming removed 6 bases from V and 5 bases from J, with 14 bases in between. CDR1 and CDR2 from the germline V gene are MNHNY and SVGAGI (reference sequence). In DNA, the CDR3 is TGTGCCAGCAGCCGTCAGCGTCTCAACAATGAGCAGTTCTTC. Amino acid sequence: CASSRQRLNNEQFF.

The sample holds many counts of this clonotype. The V and J genes are TRBV11-3 and TRBJ1-3; TRBD1 aligns across 8 bases. Trimming cost V 5 bases and J 2 bases; bases outside gene matches: 5. CDR3 length: 15 residues. Germline values: CDR1 SGHNT, CDR2 YENEEA. CDR3 region: CASSPGQGPGNTIYF. Written as DNA, the CDR3 is TGTGCCAGCAGCCCCGGACAGGGCCCTGGAAACACCATATATTTT.